The 11 T cell receptor beta chains given below trace back to one sample, sequenced in a study of T-cell reconstitution after alpha-beta-depleted transplantation in children. Preparation of the TCRbeta library was carried out with unique molecular identifiers. TCRdb reprocessed the PCR reads via MiXCR and lists one record per CDR3 protein. The sample has some 490,000 distinct CDR3 sequences, 12% seen once. The sequenced sample was PBMCs from the stem cell graft donor, obtained from the stem cell graft. All receptors come from a human donor who donated a stem cell graft to a child with combined immunodeficiency.

V and J are TRBV29-1 and TRBJ1-1, with 9 bases that match TRBD1. Germline CDR1 reads SQVTM; CDR2 reads ANQGSEA. CDR3 length: 18 residues. V was clipped by 1 base and J by 1 base; unmatched bases: 13. CDR3 loop: CSVEGSVRDRAPNTEAFF. DNA for the CDR3: TGCAGCGTTGAAGGGTCAGTACGGGACAGGGCCCCGAACACTGAAGCTTTCTTT.

This clonotype was found a few times. The chain couples TRBV7-3 to TRBJ2-2; 7 positions match TRBD2. CDR1 and CDR2 from the germline V gene are SGHTA and FQGTGA. V was pared by 3 bases and J by 5 bases, with 9 bases of the junction left unmatched. This CDR3 comprises 16 residues. In DNA form, the CDR3 reads TGTGCCAGCAGCTTCGATCCGGGGGGAGGTACCGGGGAGCTGTTTTTT. It encodes CASSFDPGGGTGELFF. Filled out from reference TRBV7-3 and TRBJ2-2, the complete variable domain reads GAGVSQTPSNKVTEKGKYVELRCDPISGHTALYWYRQSLGQGPEFLIYFQGTGAADDSGLPNDRFFAVRPEGSVSTLKIQRTERGDSAVYLCASSFDPGGGTGELFFGEGSRLTVL.

The chain uses TRBV4-3 and TRBJ2-3, with 8 positions matching TRBD2. The CDR3 loop spans 17 amino acids. Germline V lookup: CDR1 LGHNA, CDR2 YSLEER. J gave up 4 bases and V 0 bases, and 9 bases lay outside the gene matches. The CDR3, as DNA: TGCGCCAGCAGCCAAGACACGGGACTAGGGTTCGCAGATACGCAGTATTTT. Protein product: CASSQDTGLGFADTQYF.

The V call is TRBV10-3, the J call TRBJ2-1; D tentatively reads TRBD1 or TRBD2 (5 bases each). The CDR3 extends over 14 amino acids. Trimming shortened V by 4 bases and J by 8 bases, and 15 bases separated the two germline ends. CDR1 ENHRY and CDR2 SYGVKD come from the germline V gene. The CDR3 region has the DNA TGTGCCATCAGTGTTGCTAGGGACCTGGATGAGCAGTTCTTC. This codes for CAISVARDLDEQFF.

The J gene is TRBJ2-1, the V gene TRBV4-3; the D is unclear. This CDR3 is 14 amino acids long. Trimming left V 2 bases short and J 10 bases short, with 15 bases between. Germline assignment: CDR1 LGHNA and CDR2 YSLEER. For the CDR3, the DNA is TGCGCCAGCAGCCAATTCTCCAACGACGGGGAGCAGTTCTTC. Protein sequence: CASSQFSNDGEQFF.

The chain couples TRBV20-1 to TRBJ2-1; D possibly corresponds to TRBD1 (5 bases). The germline V gene encodes CDR1 DFQATT and CDR2 SNEGSKA (reference sequence). Trimming removed 6 bases from V and 6 bases from J, with 18 bases in between. The CDR3 length is 14 residues. CDR3 sequence: CSAVLAKGANEQFF. For the CDR3, the DNA is TGCAGTGCAGTATTGGCGAAAGGGGCCAATGAGCAGTTCTTC.

The V gene is TRBV12-3 or TRBV12-4, the J gene TRBJ2-7; D not resolved. V dropped 0 bases and J dropped 9 bases, with 9 bases sitting between them. The CDR3 has 12 residues. CDR3 residues: CASSLASSMQYF. The CDR3, as DNA: TGTGCCAGCAGTTTAGCGAGTTCAATGCAGTACTTC.

To note about this clonotype: A much larger clone lies a single base off, so this may be a read error. The chain has TRBV29-1 and TRBJ2-3; D possibly uses TRBD1 or TRBD2 (6 bases each). Germline CDR1 reads SQVTM; CDR2 reads ANQGSEA. V was trimmed by 5 bases and J by 3 bases, leaving 18 bases between them. This CDR3 has 15 residues. CDR3 sequence (DNA): TGCAGCGTTTCCGAGGGGGGCCACAAGACAGATACGCAGTATTTT. Translated: CSVSEGGHKTDTQYF.

This clonotype was seen at least ten times. The chain recombines TRBV12-3 or TRBV12-4 with TRBJ2-1, with D perhaps matching TRBD2 (7 bases). The CDR3 has 17 residues. Deletions cut 2 bases from V and 0 bases from J, with 14 bases between. The CDR3 nucleotides read TGTGCCAGCAGTTTATTTGGGGGGGGCATCTCCTACAATGAGCAGTTCTTC. Translating gives CASSLFGGGISYNEQFF.

This clonotype has a count of ten or more. The chain links TRBV29-1 to TRBJ1-1; TRBD1 is a possible D gene (5 bases). From germline, CDR1 is SQVTM and CDR2 ANQGSEA. The CDR3 loop spans 14 amino acids. Trimming shortened V by 3 bases and J by 3 bases, and 14 bases separated the two germline ends. This CDR3 is CSVDSRAEDTEAFF. The CDR3 nucleotides are TGCAGCGTTGATAGCAGGGCGGAAGACACTGAAGCTTTCTTT.

There are a few counts of this clonotype. The chain employs TRBV12-3 or TRBV12-4 and TRBJ1-5; D might be TRBD1 (5 bases). Trimming removed 3 bases from V and 2 bases from J, with 14 bases in between. The CDR3 extends over 16 amino acids. DNA of the CDR3: TGTGCCAGCAGTTTTGCAGGCCCGGGGGGCAATCAGCCCCAGCATTTT. It yields the protein CASSFAGPGGNQPQHF.